This T cell receptor (beta chain) was profiled in a study of T cells in Graves' hyperthyroidism and ophthalmopathy. Study-level information: Peripheral blood specimens were obtained at initial diagnosis, prior to any treatment.

V lost 1 base and J lost 2, with 12 bases in between. CDR3 length: 16 residues. Looked up from germline, CDR1 is LGHDT and CDR2 is YNNKEL (reference sequence). Amplification targeted TCR beta CDR3 regions from RNA transcripts. Primed by the HTBI set, a first-round RT-PCR was run on the TCR CDR3. TCRdb re-called the multiplex PCR reads with MiXCR, one entry per CDR3 protein. Seen here are approximately 330,000 distinct CDR3 sequences, over 15% observed once, and the top ten hold under 55%. Absent ophthalmopathy progression within 18 months defined stable Graves' hyperthyroidism. The gene calls are TRBV3-1 and TRBJ1-5; a possible D gene is TRBD1 (5 bases). The clonotype was recovered from a woman between 50 and 59 years old with Graves' hyperthyroidism. Sequences were obtained from blood. The CDR3 here is CASSQAAGFGNQPQHF. For the CDR3, the DNA is TGTGCCAGCAGCCAAGCTGCAGGGTTCGGCAATCAGCCCCAGCATTTT. Full variable domain (missing parts from reference TRBV3-1 and TRBJ1-5): DTAVSQTPKYLVTQMGNDKSIKCEQNLGHDTMYWYKQDSKKFLKIMFSYNNKELIINETVPNRFSPKSPDKAHLNLHINSLELGDSAVYFCASSQAAGFGNQPQHFGDGTRLSIL.